Below, one TCR beta chain is given with its context. The CDR3 length is 15 residues. V was trimmed by 1 base and J by 1 base, leaving 8 bases between them. Per germline, CDR1 MGHRA and CDR2 YSYEKL. This specimen comes from a study of CD8 T cells in Susac syndrome. Random hexamers served to reverse transcribe about 0.5 to 1 ug RNA. TCRdb reprocessed the immunoSEQ multiplex PCR reads with MiXCR, giving one entry per CDR3 protein. The sample contains 100,000 to 150,000 distinct CDR3 sequences, 90% to 95% of which appear only once. The chain couples TRBV4-1 to TRBJ1-5; tentative D call: TRBD1 (5 bases). The clonotype was recovered from a human donor with Susac syndrome. The sample taken for sequencing was CD8+ T cells from PBMCs. The DNA of the CDR3 is TGCGCCAGCAGCCAAGCTTGGGGGAGCAATCAGCCCCAGCATTTT. This codes for CASSQAWGSNQPQHF.